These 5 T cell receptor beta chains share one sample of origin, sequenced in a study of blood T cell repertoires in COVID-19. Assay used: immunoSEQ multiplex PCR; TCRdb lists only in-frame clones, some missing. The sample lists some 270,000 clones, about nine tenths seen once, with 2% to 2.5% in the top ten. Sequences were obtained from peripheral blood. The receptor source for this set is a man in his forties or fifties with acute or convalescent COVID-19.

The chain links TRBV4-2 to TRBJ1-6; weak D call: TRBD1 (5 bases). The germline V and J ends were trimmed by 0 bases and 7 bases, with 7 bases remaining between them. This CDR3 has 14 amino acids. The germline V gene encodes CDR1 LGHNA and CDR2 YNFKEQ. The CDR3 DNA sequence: TGTGCCAGCAGCCAAGAAGCAGGGAATTCACCCCTCCACTTT. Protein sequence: CASSQEAGNSPLHF.

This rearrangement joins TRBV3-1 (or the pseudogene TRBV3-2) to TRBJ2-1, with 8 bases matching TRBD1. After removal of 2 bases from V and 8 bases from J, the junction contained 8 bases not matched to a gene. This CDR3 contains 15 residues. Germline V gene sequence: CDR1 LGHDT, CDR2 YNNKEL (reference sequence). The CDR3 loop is CASSQPDRGGHEQFF. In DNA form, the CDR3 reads TGTGCCAGCAGCCAACCTGACAGGGGTGGCCATGAGCAGTTCTTC.

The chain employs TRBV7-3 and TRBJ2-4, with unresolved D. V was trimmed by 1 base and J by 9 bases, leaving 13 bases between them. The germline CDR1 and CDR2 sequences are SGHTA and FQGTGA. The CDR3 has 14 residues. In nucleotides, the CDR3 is TGTGCCAGCAGCTTAAATGGGCAAGGCAGCATTCAGTACTTC. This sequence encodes CASSLNGQGSIQYF.

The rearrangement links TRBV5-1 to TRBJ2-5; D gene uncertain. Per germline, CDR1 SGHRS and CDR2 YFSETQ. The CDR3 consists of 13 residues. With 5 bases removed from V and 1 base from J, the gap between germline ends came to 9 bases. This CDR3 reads CASRLAPQETQYF. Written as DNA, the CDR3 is TGCGCCAGCAGGCTGGCCCCCCAAGAGACCCAGTACTTC.

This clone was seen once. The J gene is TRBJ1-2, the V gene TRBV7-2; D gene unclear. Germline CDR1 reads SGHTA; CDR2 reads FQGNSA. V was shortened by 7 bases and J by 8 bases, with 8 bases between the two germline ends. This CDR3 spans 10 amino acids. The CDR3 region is CASTNWGYTF. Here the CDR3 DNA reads TGTGCCAGCACCAACTGGGGCTACACCTTC.